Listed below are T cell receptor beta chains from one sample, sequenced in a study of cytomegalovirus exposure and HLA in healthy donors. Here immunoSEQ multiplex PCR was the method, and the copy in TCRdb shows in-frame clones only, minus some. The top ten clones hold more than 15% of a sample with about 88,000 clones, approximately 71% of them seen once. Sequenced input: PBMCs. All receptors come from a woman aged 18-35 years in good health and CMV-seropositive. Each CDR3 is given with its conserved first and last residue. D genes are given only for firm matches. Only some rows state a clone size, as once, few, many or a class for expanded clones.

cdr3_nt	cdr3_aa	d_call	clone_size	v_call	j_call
TGTGCCAGCAGCCAAGGGACTAGTAAAAGCACAGATACGCAGTATTTT	CASSQGTSKSTDTQYF	TRBD2	NA	TRBV11-1	TRBJ2-3
TGTGCCATCAAGGGACAGGACACTGAAGCTTTCTTT	CAIKGQDTEAFF	TRBD1	NA	TRBV10-3	TRBJ1-1
TGTGCCAGCAGCTTAGATCACAGGGAGCAGTACTTC	CASSLDHREQYF	NA	NA	TRBV11-2	TRBJ2-5
TGTGCCAGCAGCTTCGCAGTCTACAATGAGCAGTTCTTC	CASSFAVYNEQFF	NA	NA	TRBV7-8	TRBJ2-1
TGTGCCAGCAGTCAAGACAGGGGACGCACTGAAGCTTTCTTT	CASSQDRGRTEAFF	TRBD1	NA	TRBV6-5	TRBJ1-1
TGTGCCAGCAGCTCGAGAGCAGGGTTTGGGCAGTTCTTC	CASSSRAGFGQFF	NA	NA	TRBV7-2	TRBJ2-1
TGTGCCAGCAGCCCCGCGGGGGTGGGGGAGACCCAGTACTTC	CASSPAGVGETQYF	TRBD2	few	TRBV7-9	TRBJ2-5
TGTGCCAGTTCGGACAGGGGGTTCACCGGGGAGCTGTTTTTT	CASSDRGFTGELFF	TRBD1	NA	TRBV19	TRBJ2-2
TGCGCCACCTCGACAGGGTCCTCCTACGAGCAGTACTTC	CATSTGSSYEQYF	TRBD1	NA	TRBV5-1	TRBJ2-7
TGTGCCAGCAGCTCCCAGACAGGGGAGACCTACGAGCAGTACTTC	CASSSQTGETYEQYF	TRBD1	NA	TRBV7-2	TRBJ2-7
TGTGCCACCAGGGAGGGTTTTGCCAATCAGCCCCAGCATTTT	CATREGFANQPQHF	NA	NA	TRBV19	TRBJ1-5
TGTGCCAGCAGGCAGGTTCCTAACTATGGCTACACCTTC	CASRQVPNYGYTF	NA	NA	TRBV6-1	TRBJ1-2
TGTGCCAGCCGCAACCCCCTGGCTGAGCAGTTCTTC	CASRNPLAEQFF	NA	NA	TRBV27	TRBJ2-1
TGTGCCAGCAGTTCCCCCGGGGGGCTGGGGGAGACCCAGTACTTC	CASSSPGGLGETQYF	NA	once	TRBV6-4	TRBJ2-5
TGTGCCAGCCCCGCGGGAGGGGCGGGGGCCAACGTCCTGACTTTC	CASPAGGAGANVLTF	TRBD2	NA	TRBV6-1	TRBJ2-6
TGTGCCTGGAGTCGACAGTTTAATGAAAAACTGTTTTTT	CAWSRQFNEKLFF	NA	NA	TRBV30	TRBJ1-4
TGTGCCAGCAGCTTAGGGGTAGAGGGCTATCAGCCCCAGCATTTT	CASSLGVEGYQPQHF	NA	NA	TRBV7-2	TRBJ1-5
TGTGCCAGCAGTTACTCGCGGGGGGCTCGCTACGAGCAGTACTTC	CASSYSRGARYEQYF	TRBD2	NA	TRBV6-5	TRBJ2-7
TGTGCCAGCAGCTTTCGGCCCCCCGCGGGAGGTTATCACGAGCAGTACTTC	CASSFRPPAGGYHEQYF	TRBD2	few	TRBV11-2	TRBJ2-7
TGTGCCAGCAGCTTAGGCTCGGGGGGGGGCACAGATACGCAGTATTTT	CASSLGSGGGTDTQYF	TRBD2	NA	TRBV7-6	TRBJ2-3
TGTGCCAGCAGCGTAGGTCCGGGACAGAACTACGAGCAGTACTTC	CASSVGPGQNYEQYF	TRBD1	NA	TRBV9	TRBJ2-7
TGTGCCAGCAGCTTAAATGCGGGACTCATCTACAATGAGCAGTTCTTC	CASSLNAGLIYNEQFF	NA	NA	TRBV7-3	TRBJ2-1
TGTGCCAGCAGCTTATGGGACAGGGCGAATCAGCCCCAGCATTTT	CASSLWDRANQPQHF	TRBD1	NA	TRBV7-2	TRBJ1-5
TGTGCCAGCAGCTTCGCGGGGTACGGCGGTGAAGCTTTCTTT	CASSFAGYGGEAFF	NA	few	TRBV7-8	TRBJ1-1
TGTGCCAGCTCACGAATTAGTGGCGGGGGCGCGTACATTCAGTACTTC	CASSRISGGGAYIQYF	NA	NA	TRBV18	TRBJ2-4
TGTGCCTGGACCACCCTAGCGGGTGAGCAGTTCTTC	CAWTTLAGEQFF	TRBD2	NA	TRBV30	TRBJ2-1
TGTGCCAGCAGTCGGACTAGCGGGACTCGCAATGAGCAGTTCTTC	CASSRTSGTRNEQFF	TRBD2	few	TRBV6-5	TRBJ2-1
TGTGCCAGCAGCTTGGACCGGGACAGGTCTTATGGCTACACCTTC	CASSLDRDRSYGYTF	TRBD1	few	TRBV5-4	TRBJ1-2
TGTGCCAGCAGCCCCCTGCTGGGGTTTATCCCGGAGGGCTATAATTCACCCCTCCACTTT	CASSPLLGFIPEGYNSPLHF	NA	NA	TRBV5-8	TRBJ1-6
TGCGCCAGCAGCTTGACGGGACTGAATTACGAGCAGTACTTC	CASSLTGLNYEQYF	NA	NA	TRBV5-1	TRBJ2-7
TGTGCCAGCAGCTGGGGGGCAGGGGGAAAGCCCCAGCATTTT	CASSWGAGGKPQHF	TRBD1	NA	TRBV5-6	TRBJ1-5
TGCGCCAGCAGCTTAGCAGGGGCGCCAGGAAACACCATATATTTT	CASSLAGAPGNTIYF	NA	NA	TRBV5-1	TRBJ1-3
TGCGCCAGCAGCCAAGATTCGGCTAGCGGGGGATCAGATACGCAGTATTTT	CASSQDSASGGSDTQYF	TRBD2	once	TRBV4-3	TRBJ2-3
TGTGCCAGCAGTGACCAGGGCACCGGGGAGCTGTTTTTT	CASSDQGTGELFF	NA	once	TRBV6-4	TRBJ2-2
TGTGCCAGCAGCCAAGAGCCCCGGGGCAATGAGCAGTTCTTC	CASSQEPRGNEQFF	NA	NA	TRBV4-2	TRBJ2-1
TGTGCCAGTTCAGGGACTGCGAACACCGGGGAGCTGTTTTTT	CASSGTANTGELFF	NA	few	TRBV27	TRBJ2-2
TGTGCCAGCAGCCGGGACAGGGCAGAGTGGCGGGAGCTGTTTTTT	CASSRDRAEWRELFF	TRBD1	NA	TRBV7-3	TRBJ2-2
TGTGCCACCAGCACAGGGGAAAGCACAGATACGCAGTATTTT	CATSTGESTDTQYF	TRBD1	many	TRBV6-5	TRBJ2-3
TGTGCCAGCAGCTGGCGGGGGGATGAGCAGTTCTTC	CASSWRGDEQFF	TRBD2	few	TRBV5-4	TRBJ2-1
TGTGCCAGCAGTGGACAGGGAGGTGATTCACCCCTCCACTTT	CASSGQGGDSPLHF	TRBD1	NA	TRBV2	TRBJ1-6
TGTGCCATCAGTGAGTCCCATGGAGGGTTATACGGGCAGTACTTC	CAISESHGGLYGQYF	NA	NA	TRBV10-3	TRBJ2-7
TGCGCCAGCAGCCAAGACGTCGGAGCGGGGGTGGGGACCCAGTACTTC	CASSQDVGAGVGTQYF	TRBD2	NA	TRBV4-3	TRBJ2-5